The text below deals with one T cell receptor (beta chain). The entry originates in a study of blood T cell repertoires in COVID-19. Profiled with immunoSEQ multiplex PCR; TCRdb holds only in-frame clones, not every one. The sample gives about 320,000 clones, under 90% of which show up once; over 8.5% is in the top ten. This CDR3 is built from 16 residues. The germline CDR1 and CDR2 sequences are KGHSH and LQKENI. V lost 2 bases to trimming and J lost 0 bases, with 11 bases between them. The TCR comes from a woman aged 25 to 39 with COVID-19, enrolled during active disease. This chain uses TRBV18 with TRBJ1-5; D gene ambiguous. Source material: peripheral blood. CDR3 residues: CASSPAGTISNQPQHF. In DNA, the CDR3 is TGTGCCAGCTCACCAGCGGGAACAATTAGCAATCAGCCCCAGCATTTT. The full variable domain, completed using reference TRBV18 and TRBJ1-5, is NAGVMQNPRHLVRRRGQEARLRCSPMKGHSHVYWYRQLPEEGLKFMVYLQKENIIDESGMPKERFSAEFPKEGPSILRIQQVVRGDSAAYFCASSPAGTISNQPQHFGDGTRLSIL.